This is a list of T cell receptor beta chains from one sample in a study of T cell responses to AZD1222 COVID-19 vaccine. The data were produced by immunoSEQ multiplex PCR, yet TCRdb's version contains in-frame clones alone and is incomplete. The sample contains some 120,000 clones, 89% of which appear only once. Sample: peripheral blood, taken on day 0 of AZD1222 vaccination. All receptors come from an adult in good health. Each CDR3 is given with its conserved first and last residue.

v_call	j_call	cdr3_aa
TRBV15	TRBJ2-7	CATSRGGTSGKDEQYF
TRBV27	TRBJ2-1	CATANSIEQFF
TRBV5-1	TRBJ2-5	CASSSIRLGSETQYF
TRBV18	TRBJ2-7	CASSPTSGTYEQYF
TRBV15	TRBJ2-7	CATSRDPPSGWEQYF
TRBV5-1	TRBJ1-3	CASSLAPGSLGNTIYF
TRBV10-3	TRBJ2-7	CAIKAASYEQYF
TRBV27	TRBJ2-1	CASSLSQGDMEQFF
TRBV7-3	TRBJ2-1	CASSEGLAVYNEQFF
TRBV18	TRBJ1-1	CASRRLRRAVTEAFF
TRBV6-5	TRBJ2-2	CASSVVGEYTGELFF
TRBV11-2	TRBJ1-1	CASSSGGYTEAFF
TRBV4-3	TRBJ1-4	CASSQGTGGAPSNEKLFF
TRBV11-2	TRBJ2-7	CASSHHRGRVMEQYF
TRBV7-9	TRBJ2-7	CASSSSASYEQYF
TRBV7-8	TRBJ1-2	CASSLARSYTF
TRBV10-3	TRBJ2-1	CAISESSSYNEQFF
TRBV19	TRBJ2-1	CASSIGSRGIGNEQFF
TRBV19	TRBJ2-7	CASSTGTGDYEQYF
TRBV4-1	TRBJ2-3	CASSQVAREITDTQYF
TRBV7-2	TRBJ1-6	CASSLQGRGLSPLHF
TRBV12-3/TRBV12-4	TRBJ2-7	CASSSGTSHEQYF
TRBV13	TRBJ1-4	CASSASDSATNEKLFF
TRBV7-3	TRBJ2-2	CASSSDFPRGTGELFF
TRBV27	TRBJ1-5	CASSLQTGVQPQHF
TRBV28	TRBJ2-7	CASSAGLRYEQYF
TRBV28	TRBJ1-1	CASSFILDRGDLF
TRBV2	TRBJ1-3	CASSARYSGNTIYF
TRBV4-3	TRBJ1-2	CASSKESPGNGYTF
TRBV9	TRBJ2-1	CASSVTGGYNEQFF
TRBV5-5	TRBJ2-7	CASSYTQGPSYEQYF
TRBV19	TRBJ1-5	CASSIYGQAGQPQHF
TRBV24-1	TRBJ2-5	CATSDPAGRGQTQYF
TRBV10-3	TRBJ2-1	CATGASRDYNEQFF
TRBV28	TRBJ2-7	CASSLSRLDRGYFYEQYF
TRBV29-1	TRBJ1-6	CSAGQGKDSPLHF
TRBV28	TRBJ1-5	CASSPETGAGQPQHF
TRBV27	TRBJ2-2	CASTLNRDSANTGELFF
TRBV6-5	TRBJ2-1	CASSYGVNEQFF
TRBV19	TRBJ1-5	CASSKDSFSGNQPQHF
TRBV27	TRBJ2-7	CASGRTDSKAYEQYF
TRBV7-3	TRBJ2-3	CASSLIGTRTDTQYF
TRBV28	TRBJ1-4	CASSLTGEEKLFF
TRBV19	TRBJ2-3	CASSREGFMTDTQYF
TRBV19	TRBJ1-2	CASRGSPRPAGYTF
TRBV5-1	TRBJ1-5	CASSYAGNQPQHF